The rows below give T cell receptor beta chains drawn from one sample of a study of T cells expressing NK-cell markers. TCRdb reprocessed the 5' RACE reads and keeps a single row for each CDR3 protein, giving no DNA. Listed are around 140,000 distinct CDR3 sequences; around 12% falls within the top ten. The sample consisted of blood T cells: a sorted CD56 or NKG2C T cell subset, CD4+ or CD8+ T cells, or bulk PBMC T cells (not recorded which). These receptor sequences come from a man aged 18 to 29 in good health. Both conserved end residues are part of each CDR3.

j_gene,v_gene,CDR3aa
TRBJ1-2,TRBV15,CATSSTGGNGYTF
TRBJ2-1,TRBV11-3,CASSPNWKDEQFF
TRBJ2-2,TRBV18,CASSPPAENTGELFF
TRBJ2-2,TRBV12-3/TRBV12-4,CASSFPASGTLDTGELFF
TRBJ1-4,TRBV12-3/TRBV12-4,CASSRDLIEKLFF
TRBJ2-1,TRBV7-2,CASSPAGGRALEQFF
TRBJ1-4,TRBV18,CASSESANEKLFF
TRBJ2-4,TRBV7-9,CASAAGYENIQYF
TRBJ2-1,TRBV12-3/TRBV12-4,CASRPTSGRGDEQFF
TRBJ1-2,TRBV30,CAWSEQGALGYTF
TRBJ2-1,TRBV24-1,CATSDLGQPEQFF
TRBJ2-7,TRBV20-1,CSAREVGLAGYEQYF
TRBJ2-1,TRBV12-3/TRBV12-4,CASRGLNEQFF
TRBJ1-5,TRBV10-2,CASSEASSNQPQHF
TRBJ1-2,TRBV20-1,CSARDLSQVAYGYTF
TRBJ2-1,TRBV18,CASSGTGPNEQFF
TRBJ2-1,TRBV9,CASSVEGTGGNEQFF
TRBJ2-5,TRBV15,CATSGDRRETQYF
TRBJ2-1,TRBV20-1,CAPSERESFEQFF
TRBJ2-3,TRBV28,CASSSDSTDTQYF
TRBJ2-5,TRBV7-8,CASSLGSSGQETQYF
TRBJ1-4,TRBV21-1,CASRTGTGPKRANEKLFF
TRBJ2-3,TRBV9,CASSMIGSTDTQYF
TRBJ2-7,TRBV4-2,CASSQQNSGSYEQYF
TRBJ1-1,TRBV7-9,CASSFDPWQGKKMKTEAFF
TRBJ2-2,TRBV29-1,CSVSLGRGAPGELFF
TRBJ2-7,TRBV4-3,CASSQNPGLAGDGLEQYF
TRBJ1-5,TRBV10-3,CAISDSTGYQPQHF
TRBJ2-1,TRBV19,CASRFGSDQGNEQFF
TRBJ2-3,TRBV24-1,CATSDGDSSRDTQYF
TRBJ1-3,TRBV12-3/TRBV12-4,CASSLTDSPNSGNTIYF
TRBJ2-3,TRBV14,CASSPRQGALTDTQYF
TRBJ1-5,TRBV19,CASSGSGPSSNQPQHF
TRBJ2-7,TRBV24-1,CATSGGTNYEQYF
TRBJ1-5,TRBV27,CASRHKVGNQPQHF
TRBJ1-1,TRBV11-1,CASSAGTEAFF
TRBJ2-7,TRBV28,CASSLQGTTYEQYF
TRBJ1-4,TRBV27,CASSSTGVDEKLFF
TRBJ2-7,TRBV6-6,CASSYEGGSYF
TRBJ2-1,TRBV9,CASSSTSGTNLEQFF
TRBJ2-1,TRBV19,CASSIGYGGGEQFF
TRBJ2-3,TRBV29-1,CSVEDRGASTDTQYF
TRBJ2-1,TRBV11-2,CASRRSSYNEQFF
TRBJ2-4,TRBV4-1,CASSQLAGLAKNIQYF
TRBJ1-5,TRBV9,CASSVPESNQPQHF
TRBJ2-3,TRBV20-1,CSARDPLGSGHTLNTDTQYF
TRBJ2-1,TRBV4-2,CASSPAWGDYNEQFF
TRBJ2-4,TRBV15,CATGPGKKNIQYF
TRBJ2-1,TRBV4-1,CASSQGGNEQFF
TRBJ2-3,TRBV7-9,CASSLSSGGTDTQYF
TRBJ2-1,TRBV6-4,CASSPHRGTFNNEQFF
TRBJ2-1,TRBV28,CASSPFGTSTKREQFF
TRBJ1-3,TRBV29-1,CSAGDNPRDTIYF
TRBJ1-5,TRBV6-1,CASSSGTDSNQPQHF